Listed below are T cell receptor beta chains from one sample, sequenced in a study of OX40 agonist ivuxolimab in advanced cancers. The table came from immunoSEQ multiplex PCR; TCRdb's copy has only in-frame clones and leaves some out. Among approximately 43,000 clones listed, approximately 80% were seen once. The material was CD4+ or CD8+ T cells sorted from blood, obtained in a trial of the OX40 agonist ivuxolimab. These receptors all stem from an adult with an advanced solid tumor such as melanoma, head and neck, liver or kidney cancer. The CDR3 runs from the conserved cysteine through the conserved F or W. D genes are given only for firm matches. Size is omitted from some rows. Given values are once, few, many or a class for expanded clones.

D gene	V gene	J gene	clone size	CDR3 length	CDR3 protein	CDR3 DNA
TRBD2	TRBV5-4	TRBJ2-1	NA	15	CASSQGLAGVFEQFF	TGTGCCAGCAGCCAGGGACTAGCGGGAGTCTTTGAGCAGTTCTTC
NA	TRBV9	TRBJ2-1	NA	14	CASSNYISPDEQFF	TGTGCCAGCAGCAACTACATCAGTCCTGATGAGCAGTTCTTC
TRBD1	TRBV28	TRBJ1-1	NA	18	CASSTAPSRGRENTEAFF	TGTGCCAGCAGCACTGCCCCCAGCAGGGGGCGCGAGAACACTGAAGCTTTCTTT
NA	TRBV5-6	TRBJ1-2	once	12	CASSPGKGAYTF	TGTGCCAGCAGCCCTGGGAAAGGGGCCTACACCTTC
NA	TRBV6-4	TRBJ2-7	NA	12	CASREDRYEQYF	TGTGCCAGCAGGGAAGACAGGTACGAGCAGTACTTC
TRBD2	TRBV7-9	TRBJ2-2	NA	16	CASSLNPLAGSGELFF	TGTGCCAGCAGCTTAAACCCACTAGCGGGGTCCGGGGAGCTGTTTTTT
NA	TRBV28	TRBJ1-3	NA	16	CASTPSLGARGNTIYF	TGTGCCAGCACCCCAAGCCTGGGGGCGAGAGGAAACACCATATATTTT
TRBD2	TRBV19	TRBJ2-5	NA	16	CASRRLAGGGYETQYF	TGTGCCAGTAGGCGGCTAGCGGGAGGAGGGTACGAGACCCAGTACTTC
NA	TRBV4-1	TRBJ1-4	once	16	CASSQGVPGSNEKLFF	TGCGCCAGCAGCCAAGGGGTCCCGGGTTCAAATGAAAAACTGTTTTTT
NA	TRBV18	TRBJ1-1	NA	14	CASSVYTGTTEAFF	TGTGCCAGCTCAGTTTACACAGGGACCACTGAAGCTTTCTTT
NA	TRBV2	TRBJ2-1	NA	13	CASSAEGFGEQFF	TGTGCCAGCAGTGCGGAGGGGTTCGGTGAGCAGTTCTTC
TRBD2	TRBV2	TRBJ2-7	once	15	CASSDDSGSSYEQYF	TGTGCCAGCAGTGACGATAGCGGGAGTAGCTACGAGCAGTACTTC
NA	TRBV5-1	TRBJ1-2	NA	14	CASSLNTVNYGYTF	TGCGCCAGCAGCTTGAATACAGTTAACTATGGCTACACCTTC
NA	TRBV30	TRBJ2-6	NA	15	CAWSVRGSGANVLTF	TGTGCCTGGAGTGTACGGGGTTCTGGGGCCAACGTCCTGACTTTC
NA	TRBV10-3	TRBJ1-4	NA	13	CAISGREGEKLFF	TGTGCCATCAGTGGCAGGGAAGGTGAAAAACTGTTTTTT
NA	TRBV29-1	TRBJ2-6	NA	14	CSVGKASGANVLTF	TGCAGCGTTGGGAAAGCCTCTGGGGCCAACGTCCTGACTTTC
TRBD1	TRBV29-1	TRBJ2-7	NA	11	CSAGTGREQYF	TGCAGCGCTGGGACAGGGCGCGAGCAGTACTTC
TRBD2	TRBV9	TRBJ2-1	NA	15	CASSPPGTRDNEQFF	TGTGCCAGCAGCCCCCCCGGGACTAGAGACAATGAGCAGTTCTTC
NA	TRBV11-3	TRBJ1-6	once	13	CASSLQGRSPLHF	TGTGCCAGCAGCTTACAGGGGAGATCACCCCTCCACTTT
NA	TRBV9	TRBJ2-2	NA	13	CASSAENTGELFF	TGTGCCAGCAGCGCGGAAAACACCGGGGAGCTGTTTTTT
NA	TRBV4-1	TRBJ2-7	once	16	CASSQGDQGGYYEQYF	TGCGCCAGCAGCCAAGGGGACCAAGGGGGGTACTACGAGCAGTACTTC
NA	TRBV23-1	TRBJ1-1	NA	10	CASNGRTAFF	TGCGCCAGCAACGGCCGGACAGCTTTCTTT